Below, 20 T cell receptor beta chains from the same sample are listed, as sequenced in a study of shared clonotypes between healthy human individuals. The data were produced by immunoSEQ multiplex PCR, yet TCRdb's version contains in-frame clones alone and is incomplete. The sample yields around 2.1 million clones, 85% to 95% seen once. Naive CD8 cells were CD45RO-negative, positively selected for CCR7, excluding terminally differentiated effector memory CD45RA+ cells. Sequenced input: naive CD8+ T cells from PBMCs. The receptors here all came from a man aged 18 to 29 in good health. Some clones in this sample may be carry-over from other donors' samples.

The V call is TRBV28, the J call TRBJ2-1, with D tentatively TRBD2 (6 bases). The CDR3 extends over 14 amino acids. Germline values: CDR1 MDHEN, CDR2 SYDVKM. V shed 6 bases and J shed 3 bases, with 12 bases lying between them. CDR3 amino acids: CASRLAGNYNEQFF. CDR3 DNA sequence: TGTGCCAGCAGGTTGGCGGGGAACTACAATGAGCAGTTCTTC.

To note about this clone: Other DNA sequences in the sample encode the same CDR3. The chain recombines TRBV28 with TRBJ1-2, with a tentative D call TRBD1 (5 bases). The CDR3 runs to 14 residues. Germline V gives CDR1 MDHEN, CDR2 SYDVKM. The germline V and J ends were trimmed by 3 bases and 2 bases, with 10 bases remaining between them. The CDR3 nucleotides read TGTGCCAGCAGTTTGTCACGGGGGAACTATGGCTACACCTTC. Translating gives CASSLSRGNYGYTF.

V usage is TRBV6-5 and J usage is TRBJ1-6, with D uncertain. The CDR3 is made up of 15 amino acids. Looked up from germline, CDR1 is MNHEY and CDR2 is SVGAGI. V was clipped by 2 bases and J by 3 bases, with 8 bases between them. The CDR3 reads CASSYVRNYNSPLHF. Written as DNA, the CDR3 is TGTGCCAGCAGTTACGTCCGGAACTATAATTCACCCCTCCACTTT.

The V call is TRBV19, the J call TRBJ1-2; D is undetermined. Germline lookup yields CDR1 LNHDA and CDR2 SQIVND (reference sequence). This CDR3 is built from 16 residues. Trimming shortened V by 5 bases and J by 3 bases, and 19 bases separated the two germline ends. The CDR3 DNA follows: TGTGCCAGTAGTGTCAGACAAGGTACGCTCGACTATGGCTACACCTTC. Amino acid sequence: CASSVRQGTLDYGYTF.

The chain is built from TRBV7-9 and TRBJ1-3, with a tentative D call TRBD1 (5 bases). Trimming removed 3 bases at V and 0 bases at J, with 15 bases between. This CDR3 has 17 residues. The germline V gene encodes CDR1 SEHNR and CDR2 FQNEAQ (reference sequence). The CDR3: CASSFWLQVDSGNTIYF. CDR3 DNA: TGTGCCAGCAGCTTCTGGTTACAGGTGGACTCTGGAAACACCATATATTTT. Combining the CDR3 with reference TRBV7-9 and TRBJ1-3 gives the whole variable domain DTGVSQNPRHKITKRGQNVTFRCDPISEHNRLYWYRQTLGQGPEFLTYFQNEAQLEKSRLLSDRFSAERPKGSFSTLEIQRTEQGDSAMYLCASSFWLQVDSGNTIYFGEGSWLTVV.

This chain uses TRBV11-2 with TRBJ2-5; D is ambiguous. The CDR3 has 13 amino acids. Trimming left V 6 bases short and J 5 bases short, with 13 bases between. The germline V gene has CDR1 SGHAT and CDR2 FQNNGV. The CDR3 DNA reads as TGTGCCAGCAGGACTCTGCATGAGGAGACCCAGTACTTC. Translating gives CASRTLHEETQYF.

This sequence joins TRBV7-8 and TRBJ2-3; the D call may be TRBD1 or TRBD2 (5 bases each). Germline V gives CDR1 SGHVS, CDR2 FQNEAQ. The CDR3 sequence is 12 residues long. Trimming pared 4 bases from V and 6 bases from J, leaving 8 bases between. CDR3 DNA sequence: TGTGCCAGCAGCTCGTGGGGGGATACGCAGTATTTT. Translated, it gives CASSSWGDTQYF.

This clone was counted once. This chain joins TRBV5-4 and TRBJ2-1; D uncertain. CDR3 size: 15 residues. CDR1 and CDR2 (germline): SGHNT, YYREEE (reference sequence). V shed 0 bases and J shed 2 bases, with 9 bases lying between them. The DNA for the CDR3 is TGTGCCAGCAGCTTGGTGGTAGGAGCCTACAATGAGCAGTTCTTC. Protein: CASSLVVGAYNEQFF.

The chain recombines TRBV27 with TRBJ2-7; 8 bases match TRBD1. The ends lost 4 bases at V and 0 bases at J; junction bases unmatched: 5. This CDR3 has 15 amino acids. CDR1 is MNHEY, CDR2 SMNVEV, per germline (reference sequence). The CDR3 here is CASSSYRGSSYEQYF. In nucleotides, the CDR3 is TGTGCCAGCAGTTCCTACAGGGGGAGCTCCTACGAGCAGTACTTC.

This clone was detected once. This rearrangement joins TRBV5-1 to TRBJ2-1; 10 bases map to TRBD2. This CDR3 spans 20 amino acids. Germline V gene lookup returns CDR1 SGHRS and CDR2 YFSETQ. J was trimmed by 6 bases and V by 1 base; bases with no gene match: 19. The CDR3 reads CASSLLGVAGGRPQGNEQFF. Here the CDR3 DNA reads TGCGCCAGCAGCTTGCTCGGCGTAGCGGGAGGCCGGCCCCAGGGCAATGAGCAGTTCTTC.

This chain connects TRBV2 to TRBJ2-7, with D possibly matching TRBD1 (6 bases). Trimming took 6 bases from V and 0 from J, leaving 12 bases between them. Germline V lookup: CDR1 SNHLY, CDR2 FYNNEI. This CDR3 is 14 amino acids long. CDR3 loop: CASRQTGTSYEQYF. In DNA form, the CDR3 reads TGTGCCAGCAGGCAAACAGGGACCTCCTACGAGCAGTACTTC.

V and J are TRBV27 and TRBJ2-7; the match to TRBD1 covers 7 bases. The CDR3 totals 16 residues. The junction had 12 bases not matched to a gene; V was cut back by 1 base and J by 6 bases. Germline assignment: CDR1 MNHEY and CDR2 SMNVEV (reference sequence). CDR3: CASSLFFGTDQGEQYF. The DNA of the CDR3 is TGTGCCAGCAGTTTATTTTTCGGGACAGACCAAGGCGAGCAGTACTTC.

The J gene is TRBJ2-1, the V gene TRBV27; no definite D call. Germline V gene sequence: CDR1 MNHEY, CDR2 SMNVEV (reference sequence). V was cut by 5 bases and J by 6 bases, with 11 bases left in between. This CDR3 spans 13 amino acids. Written as DNA, the CDR3 is TGTGCCAGCAGTCCCATGACCGCCAATGAGCAGTTCTTC. It yields the protein CASSPMTANEQFF.

The genes are TRBV7-8 and TRBJ1-2; 8 bases line up with TRBD1. Germline V gives CDR1 SGHVS, CDR2 FQNEAQ. The ends lost 1 base at V and 3 bases at J; junction bases unmatched: 4. The CDR3 is made up of 15 amino acids. CDR3 residues: CASSLGNRGDYGYTF. CDR3 sequence (DNA): TGTGCCAGCAGCTTAGGGAACAGGGGGGACTATGGCTACACCTTC.

V gene TRBV7-3 combines with J gene TRBJ2-2, with a weak D call TRBD1 (6 bases). The CDR3 contains 16 residues. From germline, CDR1 is SGHTA and CDR2 FQGTGA. Trimming removed 1 base from V and 1 base from J, with 10 bases in between. The CDR3 DNA reads TGTGCCAGCAGCTTAAACAGGGCCGTGAACACCGGGGAGCTGTTTTTT. Its translation: CASSLNRAVNTGELFF.

V and J are TRBV9 and TRBJ2-1; TRBD2 matches 11 bases. The CDR3 extends over 15 amino acids. Looked up from germline, CDR1 is SGDLS and CDR2 is YYNGEE. V lost 4 bases to trimming and J lost 5 bases; unmatched junction nucleotides: 5. The CDR3 is CASSTSGSINNEQFF. The CDR3 nucleotides read TGTGCCAGCAGCACTAGCGGGAGTATCAACAATGAGCAGTTCTTC. The full variable domain, in which reference TRBV9 and TRBJ2-1 provide the parts outside the CDR3, is DSGVTQTPKHLITATGQRVTLRCSPRSGDLSVYWYQQSLDQGLQFLIQYYNGEERAKGNILERFSAQQFPDLHSELNLSSLELGDSALYFCASSTSGSINNEQFFGPGTRLTVL.

The rearrangement joins TRBV9 to TRBJ2-2, with D tentatively TRBD1 (5 bases). The CDR3 is 16 residues long. The V gene's germline CDR1 is SGDLS and CDR2 YYNGEE. Trimming removed 2 bases from V and 3 bases from J, with 14 bases in between. CDR3 residues: CASSVFAQGYTGELFF. CDR3 DNA: TGTGCCAGCAGCGTCTTTGCGCAGGGATACACCGGGGAGCTGTTTTTT.

This chain joins TRBV4-1 and TRBJ2-5; 9 bases agree with TRBD2. The length of the CDR3 is 15 residues. Looked up from germline, CDR1 is MGHRA and CDR2 is YSYEKL. Trimming cost V 0 bases and J 5 bases; bases outside gene matches: 4. CDR3 DNA sequence: TGCGCCAGCAGCCAAGATGCGGGAGGGTCGGAGACCCAGTACTTC. Amino acid sequence: CASSQDAGGSETQYF.

The J gene is TRBJ2-7, the V gene TRBV4-3, with D uncertain. The CDR3 runs 15 residues. The ends were cut back, 0 bases at V and 0 bases at J, with 9 bases in the middle. The germline V gene has CDR1 LGHNA and CDR2 YSLEER. DNA for the CDR3: TGCGCCAGCAGCCAAGAACGCTATTCCTCCTACGAGCAGTACTTC. Its protein product is CASSQERYSSYEQYF.

The CDR3 DNA reads as TGTGCCAGTAGTAGCCCGGGACAGGGAGAAGAGACCCAGTACTTC. Translating it yields CASSSPGQGEETQYF. The chain links TRBV19 to TRBJ2-5, with 9 bases matching TRBD1. The CDR3 spans 15 residues. The V and J ends lost 4 bases and 3 bases, in that order; junction bases with no gene match: 6. In germline, CDR1 is LNHDA, CDR2 SQIVND (reference sequence).